This record concerns one T cell receptor beta chain sequence. What it binds is unknown. This sample was included in a study of shared clonotypes between healthy human individuals. Study results and limitations: An effect of sequencing depth on clonotype sharing among donors was expected. Larger estimated richness was generally recorded for naive subsets relative to memory subsets.

V dropped 4 bases and J dropped 4; count of bases not matched to a gene: 7. Germline loops: CDR1 SGHNT, CDR2 YYREEE (reference sequence). This CDR3 contains 15 residues. Researchers partitioned CD4+ cells into CD45RA+ naive and CD45RA-negative memory subsets. Produced via immunoSEQ multiplex PCR; TCRdb's table is partial and in-frame only. The table records about 1.5 million clones, 96% of them present only once. What was sequenced was naive CD4+ T cells sorted from blood. As for subset: CD45RA+ positively selected. This TCR was recovered from a man aged 30-40 years in good health. The chain couples TRBV5-4 to TRBJ2-2; 7 nucleotides line up with TRBD2. CDR3 sequence: CASSRSGTGTGELFF. Here the CDR3 DNA reads TGTGCCAGCAGCCGAAGCGGGACGGGCACCGGGGAGCTGTTTTTT.